The 24 T cell receptor beta chains below come from one sample, sequenced in a study of cytomegalovirus exposure and HLA in healthy donors. Profiling relied on immunoSEQ multiplex PCR, and the TCRdb table lists in-frame clones only, not all of them. The data show fewer than 200,000 clones, 85% seen once. Source material: PBMCs. The receptors come from a man aged 18 to 29 in good health and CMV-seropositive.

The chain carries TRBV7-9 and TRBJ2-5; 7 bases line up with TRBD1. The V gene end was trimmed by 5 bases and the J gene end by 0 bases; junction bases not matched to a gene: 6. The CDR3 runs to 15 residues. Per germline, CDR1 SEHNR and CDR2 FQNEAQ (reference sequence). CDR3 nucleotides: TGTGCCAGCAGCCCGGGGACAGAAAACCAAGAGACCCAGTACTTC. It yields the protein CASSPGTENQETQYF.

The gene calls are TRBV28 and TRBJ2-7; 7 bases fit TRBD1. Per the germline V gene, CDR1 is MDHEN and CDR2 is SYDVKM. The V and J ends lost 4 bases and 2 bases, in that order; junction bases with no gene match: 5. CDR3 size: 14 residues. In DNA, the CDR3 is TGTGCCAGCAGTTCCCGGGACAGAACCTACGAGCAGTACTTC. This sequence encodes CASSSRDRTYEQYF.

Comment on this clone: Other DNA sequences of this sample code for an identical CDR3. The chain carries TRBV28 and TRBJ2-3, with D tentatively TRBD2 (5 bases). The CDR3 spans 12 residues. Germline V lookup: CDR1 MDHEN, CDR2 SYDVKM. Trimming took off 2 bases at V and 5 bases at J, with 5 bases between the two ends. The CDR3 DNA follows: TGTGCCAGCAGTTTAGCGGGAGATACGCAGTATTTT. Translation gives CASSLAGDTQYF.

V usage is TRBV2 and J usage is TRBJ1-4; the D gene is possibly TRBD1 (6 bases). V was trimmed by 6 bases and J by 5 bases, leaving 13 bases between them. The CDR3 runs 14 residues. Per the germline V gene, CDR1 is SNHLY and CDR2 is FYNNEI. In DNA, the CDR3 is TGTGCCAGCAGAAGCGGTCAGGGGAATGAAAAACTGTTTTTT. Encoded protein: CASRSGQGNEKLFF.

The gene calls are TRBV18 and TRBJ2-5; D perhaps matches TRBD1 (5 bases). V was cut by 3 bases and J by 5 bases, with 13 bases left in between. The CDR3 consists of 14 residues. CDR1 KGHSH and CDR2 LQKENI come from the germline V gene. This CDR3 is CASSPAVGVETQYF. CDR3 sequence (DNA): TGTGCCAGCTCACCGGCAGTAGGGGTGGAGACCCAGTACTTC.

This clone was observed once. The V gene is TRBV7-9, the J gene TRBJ1-5, with D tentatively TRBD1 (5 bases). Germline V lookup: CDR1 SEHNR, CDR2 FQNEAQ (reference sequence). The CDR3 has 16 residues. Trimming removed 4 bases at V and 3 bases at J, with 16 bases between. CDR3 in amino acids: CASSSTAGRVNQPQHF. DNA of the CDR3: TGTGCCAGCAGCTCAACCGCAGGGAGGGTCAATCAGCCCCAGCATTTT.

The genes are TRBV11-2 and TRBJ1-4; 9 bases are shared with TRBD1. Germline V lookup: CDR1 SGHAT, CDR2 FQNNGV. CDR3 length: 17 residues. The trim removed 0 bases at V and 8 bases at J, leaving 10 bases unmatched. The CDR3 region has the DNA TGTGCCAGCAGCTTAGATGGGGAGGGGACAGGGCACGAAAAACTGTTTTTT. Translating gives CASSLDGEGTGHEKLFF.

The chain has TRBV6-5 and TRBJ2-7; TRBD2 matches 8 bases. The CDR3 runs 15 residues. The V gene end was trimmed by 5 bases and the J gene end by 3 bases; junction bases not matched to a gene: 9. Germline V CDR1 and CDR2: MNHEY, SVGAGI. As DNA, the CDR3 is TGTGCCAGCAGTCTGACTAGCGCCCCGATCTACGAGCAGTACTTC. Its protein is CASSLTSAPIYEQYF.

V is TRBV5-6 and J is TRBJ1-6; 11 bases are shared with TRBD1. This CDR3 comprises 16 residues. J lost 7 bases, V lost 1 base, and 4 bases had no gene match. Germline lookup yields CDR1 SGHDT and CDR2 YYEEEE. The CDR3 loop is CASSLLGQGVNSPLHF. In DNA form, the CDR3 reads TGTGCCAGCAGCTTGTTGGGACAGGGGGTAAATTCACCCCTCCACTTT.

The V and J genes are TRBV5-1 and TRBJ2-7, with 9 bases fitting TRBD1. V lost 4 bases, J lost 5 bases, and 7 bases stayed unmatched. CDR1 is SGHRS and CDR2 is YFSETQ in the germline V gene. The CDR3 runs to 14 residues. The CDR3 nucleotides read TGCGCCAGCAGCCCCGGACAGGGGTACAACGAGCAGTACTTC. Encoded protein: CASSPGQGYNEQYF. The whole variable domain, filled in from reference TRBV5-1 and TRBJ2-7, reads KAGVTQTPRYLIKTRGQQVTLSCSPISGHRSVSWYQQTPGQGLQFLFEYFSETQRNKGNFPGRFSGRQFSNSRSEMNVSTLELGDSALYLCASSPGQGYNEQYFGPGTRLTVT.

The CDR3 DNA reads TGCGCCAGCAGCTTGGGGGGACAGGGGGCAGAGGAGCAGTACTTC. Translation: CASSLGGQGAEEQYF. The chain is built from TRBV5-1 and TRBJ2-7; the match to TRBD1 covers 12 bases. Per germline, CDR1 SGHRS and CDR2 YFSETQ. The V and J ends lost 0 bases and 7 bases, in that order; junction bases with no gene match: 5. The CDR3 sequence is 15 residues long.

This clone appeared a few times. The chain employs TRBV5-4 and TRBJ2-3; 9 nucleotides match TRBD2. The CDR3 has 18 residues. Germline CDR1 reads SGHNT; CDR2 reads YYREEE (reference sequence). V shed 3 bases and J 4 bases; nucleotides not matched to a gene: 15. DNA for the CDR3: TGTGCCAGCAGCTCCCAGAATTGGCGAGCGGGGGGAGCAGATACGCAGTATTTT. It specifies CASSSQNWRAGGADTQYF.

The gene calls are TRBV9 and TRBJ2-3; 9 bases are shared with TRBD1. After removal of 4 bases from V and 5 bases from J, the junction contained 8 bases not matched to a gene. Per the germline V gene, CDR1 is SGDLS and CDR2 is YYNGEE. The CDR3 spans 15 residues. CDR3 nucleotide sequence: TGTGCCAGCAGCAAAATACAGGGGGCGGAAGATACGCAGTATTTT. Translating gives CASSKIQGAEDTQYF.

The rearrangement links TRBV2 to TRBJ2-7; D perhaps matches TRBD2 (6 bases). With 1 base removed from V and 6 bases from J, the gap between germline ends came to 7 bases. Germline CDR1 reads SNHLY; CDR2 reads FYNNEI. This CDR3 is 12 amino acids long. CDR3 DNA: TGTGCCAGCAGTGAAGGGGGAGGCGAGCAGTACTTC. The encoded protein is CASSEGGGEQYF. Full variable domain (remainder filled in from reference TRBV2 and TRBJ2-7): EPEVTQTPSHQVTQMGQEVILRCVPISNHLYFYWYRQILGQKVEFLVSFYNNEISEKSEIFDDQFSVERPDGSNFTLKIRSTKLEDSAMYFCASSEGGGEQYFGPGTRLTVT.

The chain joins TRBV11-3 to TRBJ1-1; no reliable D call. The germline gives CDR1 SGHNT, CDR2 YENEEA. The CDR3 spans 14 residues. The V gene lost 2 bases and the J gene lost 4 bases, with 11 bases spanning the gap. The CDR3 loop reads CASSLPGLGTEAFF. The CDR3 nucleotides are TGTGCCAGCAGCTTACCAGGACTGGGCACTGAAGCTTTCTTT.

The V gene is TRBV27, the J gene TRBJ2-1; 12 positions match TRBD2. The CDR3 is 13 amino acids. Germline assignment: CDR1 MNHEY and CDR2 SMNVEV (reference sequence). Trimming removed 5 bases from V and 10 bases from J; junction bases left unmatched: 3. CDR3 loop: CASSLGLAGEQFF. In DNA, the CDR3 is TGTGCCAGCAGTCTAGGACTAGCGGGAGAGCAGTTCTTC.

In its sample, this clone was seen a few times. The V call is TRBV28, the J call TRBJ1-3; 7 bases map to TRBD1. In germline, CDR1 is MDHEN, CDR2 SYDVKM. With V trimmed by 5 bases and J by 2 bases, 6 bases remained unmatched. The CDR3 is 15 amino acids. CDR3 nucleotide sequence: TGTGCCAGCAGTGAATCGACAGGGACTGGAAACACCATATATTTT. This codes for CASSESTGTGNTIYF.

The chain carries TRBV5-1 and TRBJ2-2; 8 positions agree with TRBD1. Germline assignment: CDR1 SGHRS and CDR2 YFSETQ. The CDR3 runs to 15 residues. The J segment lost 4 bases and the V segment lost 4 bases, leaving 6 bases of the junction unmatched. The CDR3 bases are TGCGCCAGCAGCACGGACAGGGCGACCACCGGGGAGCTGTTTTTT. It is translated as CASSTDRATTGELFF.

This clone was found many times. The rearrangement uses TRBV9 and TRBJ1-1; the D gene is possibly TRBD1 (6 bases). Trimming stripped 2 bases from V and 0 bases from J, with 8 bases between. Germline V gene sequence: CDR1 SGDLS, CDR2 YYNGEE. The CDR3 sequence is 14 residues long. In DNA form, the CDR3 reads TGTGCCAGCAGCGTGACAGGCATGAACACTGAAGCTTTCTTT. Translation: CASSVTGMNTEAFF.

The chain carries TRBV10-3 and TRBJ2-1; 9 nucleotides agree with TRBD2. The CDR3 runs 17 residues. Germline-derived CDR1 and CDR2 are ENHRY and SYGVKD. Unmatched junction bases numbered 12, after V lost 7 bases and J lost 2 bases. The CDR3 DNA reads as TGTGCCATCAAAACTAGCGGGCCCCTGGGGACCTACAATGAGCAGTTCTTC. Amino acids: CAIKTSGPLGTYNEQFF.

The chain couples TRBV6-8 to TRBJ2-7, with D unclear. V was pared by 8 bases and J by 4 bases, with 15 bases between. Germline values: CDR1 MNHGY, CDR2 SAAAGT. The CDR3 length is 13 residues. CDR3 in DNA: TGTGCCAGCCTAATTCCTTGGCGGTACGAGCAGTACTTC. Its protein product is CASLIPWRYEQYF.

The rearrangement joins TRBV4-1 to TRBJ2-7, with 11 nucleotides matching TRBD2. This CDR3 has 15 residues. V trimming: 5 bases; J trimming: 3 bases; junction bases outside the gene matches: 6. Germline lookup yields CDR1 MGHRA and CDR2 YSYEKL. The CDR3 region is CASSFDTSGSYEQYF. In DNA, the CDR3 is TGCGCCAGCAGCTTCGATACTAGCGGGAGCTACGAGCAGTACTTC.

This chain joins TRBV11-3 and TRBJ1-3, with D unclear. Trimming took 6 bases from V and 0 from J, leaving 12 bases between them. The germline gives CDR1 SGHNT, CDR2 YENEEA. This CDR3 is 15 amino acids long. CDR3 protein: CASSFDTSSGNTIYF. As DNA, the CDR3 is TGTGCCAGCAGTTTCGACACGAGCTCTGGAAACACCATATATTTT.

V is TRBV10-3 and J is TRBJ2-2; TRBD1 might be the D (5 bases). Germline values: CDR1 ENHRY, CDR2 SYGVKD. Trimming shortened V by 10 bases and J by 3 bases, and 15 bases separated the two germline ends. The CDR3 spans 14 residues. CDR3 amino acids: CATTTGYDTGELFF. The CDR3, as DNA: TGTGCCACTACTACAGGTTACGACACCGGGGAGCTGTTTTTT.